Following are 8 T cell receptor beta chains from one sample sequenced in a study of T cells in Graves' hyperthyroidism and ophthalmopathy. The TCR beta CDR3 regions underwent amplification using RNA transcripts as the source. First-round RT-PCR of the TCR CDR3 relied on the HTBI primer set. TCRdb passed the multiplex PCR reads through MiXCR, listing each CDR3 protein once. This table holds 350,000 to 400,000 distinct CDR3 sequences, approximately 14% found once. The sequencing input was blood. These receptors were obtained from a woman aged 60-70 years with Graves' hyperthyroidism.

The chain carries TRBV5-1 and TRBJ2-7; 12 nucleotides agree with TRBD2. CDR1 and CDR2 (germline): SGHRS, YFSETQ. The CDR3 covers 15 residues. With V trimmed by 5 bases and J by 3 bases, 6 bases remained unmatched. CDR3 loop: CASRPTSGGNYEQYF. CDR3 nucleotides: TGCGCCAGCAGGCCTACTAGCGGGGGGAACTACGAGCAGTACTTC.

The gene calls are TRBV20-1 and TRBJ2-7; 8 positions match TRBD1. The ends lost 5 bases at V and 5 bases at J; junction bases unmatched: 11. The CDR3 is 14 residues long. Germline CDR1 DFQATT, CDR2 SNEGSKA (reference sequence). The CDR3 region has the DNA TGCAGTGCTCAATTAGCGGACAGGGACCACGAGCAGTACTTC. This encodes CSAQLADRDHEQYF.

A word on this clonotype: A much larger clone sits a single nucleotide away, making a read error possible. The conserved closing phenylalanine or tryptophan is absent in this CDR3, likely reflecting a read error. Here the CDR3 DNA reads TGTGCCACCTCCGGGACAGGTCGGGCCGGGGCCAACGTCCTGACTCTC. It translates to CATSGTGRAGANVLTL. The V gene is TRBV11-3, the J gene TRBJ2-6, with 8 bases aligning to TRBD1. J lost 4 bases, V lost 10 bases, and 12 bases had no gene match. Germline V gene lookup returns CDR1 SGHNT and CDR2 YENEEA. The CDR3 totals 16 residues.

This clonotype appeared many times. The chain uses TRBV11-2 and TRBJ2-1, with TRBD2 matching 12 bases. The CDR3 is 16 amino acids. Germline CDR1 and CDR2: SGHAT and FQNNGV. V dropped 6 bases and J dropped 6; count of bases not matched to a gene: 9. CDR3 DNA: TGTGCCAGCAGGCGACAAGGGACTAGCGGGCCCAATGAGCAGTTCTTC. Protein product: CASRRQGTSGPNEQFF.

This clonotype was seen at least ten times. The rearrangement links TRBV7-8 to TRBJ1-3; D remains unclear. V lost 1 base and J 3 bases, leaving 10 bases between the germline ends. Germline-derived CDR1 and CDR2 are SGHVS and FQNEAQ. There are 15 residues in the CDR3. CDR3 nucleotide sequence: TGTGCCAGCAGCTTAGGACAAATCCGTGGAAACACCATATATTTT. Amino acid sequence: CASSLGQIRGNTIYF.

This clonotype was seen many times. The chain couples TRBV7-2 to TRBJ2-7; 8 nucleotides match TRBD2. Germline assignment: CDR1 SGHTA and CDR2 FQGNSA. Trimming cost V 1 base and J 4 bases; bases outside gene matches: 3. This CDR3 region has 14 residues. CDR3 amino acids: CASSLVSGSYEQYF. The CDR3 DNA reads TGTGCCAGCAGCTTAGTGAGCGGGAGTTACGAGCAGTACTTC.

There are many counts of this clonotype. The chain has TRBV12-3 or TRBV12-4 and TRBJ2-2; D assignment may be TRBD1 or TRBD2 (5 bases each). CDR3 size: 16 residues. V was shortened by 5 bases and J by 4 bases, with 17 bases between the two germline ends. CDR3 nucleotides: TGTGCCAGCAGTCCGCCTGAGGGAAGGGGCACCGGGGAGCTGTTTTTT. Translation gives CASSPPEGRGTGELFF.

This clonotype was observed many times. This CDR3 is CASSRVGTSGSGDTQYF. CDR3 bases: TGTGCCAGCAGTAGGGTTGGGACTAGCGGGAGTGGGGATACGCAGTATTTT. The chain carries TRBV27 and TRBJ2-3, with 14 bases matching TRBD2. Unmatched junction bases numbered 10, after V lost 5 bases and J lost 6 bases. This CDR3 has 17 amino acids. CDR1 and CDR2 (germline): MNHEY, SMNVEV (reference sequence).